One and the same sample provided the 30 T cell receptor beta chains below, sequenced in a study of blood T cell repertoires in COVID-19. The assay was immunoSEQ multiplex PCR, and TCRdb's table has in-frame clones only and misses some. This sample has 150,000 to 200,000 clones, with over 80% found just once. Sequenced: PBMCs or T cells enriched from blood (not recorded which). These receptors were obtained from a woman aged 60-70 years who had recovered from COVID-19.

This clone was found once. Here the CDR3 reads CASSGDFGETQYF. CDR3 DNA: TGTGCCAGCTCAGGGGACTTTGGAGAGACCCAGTACTTC. This rearrangement joins TRBV18 to TRBJ2-5, with D possibly matching TRBD2 (6 bases). Germline-derived CDR1 and CDR2 are KGHSH and LQKENI. The CDR3 has 13 residues. Trimming took off 5 bases at V and 4 bases at J, with 11 bases between the two ends.

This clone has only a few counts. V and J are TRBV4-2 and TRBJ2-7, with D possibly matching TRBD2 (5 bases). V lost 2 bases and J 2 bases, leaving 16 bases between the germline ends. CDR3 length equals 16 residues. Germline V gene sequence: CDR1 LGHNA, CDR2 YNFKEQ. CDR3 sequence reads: CASSQLLGLSAYEQYF. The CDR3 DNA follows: TGTGCCAGCAGCCAACTGCTGGGCCTTAGCGCCTACGAGCAGTACTTC.

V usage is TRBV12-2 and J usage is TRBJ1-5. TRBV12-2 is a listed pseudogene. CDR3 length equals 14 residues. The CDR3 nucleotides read TGTGCAAGTCGCTTAGGTCCGGGTGGGCAGCCCCAGCATTTT. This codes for CASRLGPGGQPQHF.

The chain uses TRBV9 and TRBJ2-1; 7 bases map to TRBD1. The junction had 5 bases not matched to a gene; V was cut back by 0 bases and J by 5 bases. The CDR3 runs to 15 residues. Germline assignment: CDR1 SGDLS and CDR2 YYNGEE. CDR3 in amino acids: CASSVGQGRHNEQFF. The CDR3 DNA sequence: TGTGCCAGCAGCGTAGGACAGGGTAGACACAATGAGCAGTTCTTC.

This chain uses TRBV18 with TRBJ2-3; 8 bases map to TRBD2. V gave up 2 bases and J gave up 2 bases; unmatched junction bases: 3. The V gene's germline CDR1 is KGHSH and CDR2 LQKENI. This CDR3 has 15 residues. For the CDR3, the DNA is TGTGCCAGCTCACCAACTAGCGGTTACACAGATACGCAGTATTTT. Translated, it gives CASSPTSGYTDTQYF.

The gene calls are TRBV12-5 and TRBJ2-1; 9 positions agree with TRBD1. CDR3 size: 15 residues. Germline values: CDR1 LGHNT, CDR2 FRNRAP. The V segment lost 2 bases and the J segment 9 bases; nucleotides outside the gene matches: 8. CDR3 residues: CASGLFPDRGFEQFF. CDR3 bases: TGTGCTAGTGGTTTGTTCCCGGACAGGGGTTTTGAGCAGTTCTTC.

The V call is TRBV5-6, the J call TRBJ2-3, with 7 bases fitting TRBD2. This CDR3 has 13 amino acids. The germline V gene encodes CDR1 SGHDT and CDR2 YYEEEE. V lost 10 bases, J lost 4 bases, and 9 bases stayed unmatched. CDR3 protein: CACKREGADTQYF. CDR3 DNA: TGTGCCTGCAAGCGGGAAGGTGCAGATACGCAGTATTTT. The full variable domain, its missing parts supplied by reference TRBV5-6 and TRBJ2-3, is DAGVTQSPTHLIKTRGQQVTLRCSPKSGHDTVSWYQQALGQGPQFIFQYYEEEERQRGNFPDRFSGHQFPNYSSELNVNALLLGDSALYLCACKREGADTQYFGPGTRLTVL.

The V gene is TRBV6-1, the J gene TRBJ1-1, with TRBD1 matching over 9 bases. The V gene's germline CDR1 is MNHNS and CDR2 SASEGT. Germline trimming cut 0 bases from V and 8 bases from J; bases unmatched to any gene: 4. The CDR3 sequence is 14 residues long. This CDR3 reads CASSEALGQGEAFF. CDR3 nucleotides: TGTGCCAGCAGTGAAGCCCTGGGACAGGGAGAAGCTTTCTTT.

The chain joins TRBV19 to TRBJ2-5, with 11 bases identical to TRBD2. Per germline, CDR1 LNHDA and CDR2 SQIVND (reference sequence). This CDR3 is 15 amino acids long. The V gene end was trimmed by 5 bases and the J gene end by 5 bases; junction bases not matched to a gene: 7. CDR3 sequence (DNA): TGTGCCAGTAGTCCCTCGACTAGCGGGGCTGAGACCCAGTACTTC. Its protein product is CASSPSTSGAETQYF. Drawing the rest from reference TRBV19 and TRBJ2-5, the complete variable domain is DGGITQSPKYLFRKEGQNVTLSCEQNLNHDAMYWYRQDPGQGLRLIYYSQIVNDFQKGDIAEGYSVSREKKESFPLTVTSAQKNPTAFYLCASSPSTSGAETQYFGPGTRLLVL.

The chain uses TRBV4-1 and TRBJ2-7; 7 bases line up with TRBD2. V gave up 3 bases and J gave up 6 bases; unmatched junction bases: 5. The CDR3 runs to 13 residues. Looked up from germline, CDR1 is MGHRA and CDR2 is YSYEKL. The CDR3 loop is CASSHPTSAEQYF. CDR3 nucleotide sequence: TGCGCCAGCAGCCATCCCACTAGCGCCGAGCAGTACTTC.

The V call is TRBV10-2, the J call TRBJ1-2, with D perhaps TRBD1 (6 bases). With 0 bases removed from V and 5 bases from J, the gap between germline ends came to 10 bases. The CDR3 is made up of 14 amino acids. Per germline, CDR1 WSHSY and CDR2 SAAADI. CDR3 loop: CASSESPGDYGYTF. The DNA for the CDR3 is TGCGCCAGCAGTGAGTCACCAGGGGATTATGGCTACACCTTC.

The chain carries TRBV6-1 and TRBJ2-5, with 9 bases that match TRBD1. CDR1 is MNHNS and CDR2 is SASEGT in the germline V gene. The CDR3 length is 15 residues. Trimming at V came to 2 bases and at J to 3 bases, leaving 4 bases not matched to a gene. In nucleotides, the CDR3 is TGTGCCAGCAGTGAAAGGCGGACAGGGGAAGAGACCCAGTACTTC. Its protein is CASSERRTGEETQYF.

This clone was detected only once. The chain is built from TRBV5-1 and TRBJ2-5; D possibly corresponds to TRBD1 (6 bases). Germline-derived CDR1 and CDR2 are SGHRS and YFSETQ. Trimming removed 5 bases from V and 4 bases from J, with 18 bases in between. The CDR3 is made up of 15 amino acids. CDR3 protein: CASSTTGTKIETQYF. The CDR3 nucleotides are TGCGCCAGCAGTACTACCGGGACAAAGATAGAGACCCAGTACTTC.

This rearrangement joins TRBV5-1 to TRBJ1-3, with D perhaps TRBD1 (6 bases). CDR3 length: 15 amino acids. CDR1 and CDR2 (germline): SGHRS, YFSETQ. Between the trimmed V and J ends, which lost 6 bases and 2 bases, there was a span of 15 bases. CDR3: CASKLGRQAGNTIYF. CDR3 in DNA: TGCGCCAGCAAGTTGGGTCGACAGGCTGGAAACACCATATATTTT.

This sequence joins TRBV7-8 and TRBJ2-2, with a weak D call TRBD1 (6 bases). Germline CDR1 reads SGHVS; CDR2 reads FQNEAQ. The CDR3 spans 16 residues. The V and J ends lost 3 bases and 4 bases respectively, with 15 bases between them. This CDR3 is CASSFLGRGGTGELFF. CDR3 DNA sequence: TGTGCCAGCAGCTTCCTAGGCAGGGGCGGCACCGGGGAGCTGTTTTTT.

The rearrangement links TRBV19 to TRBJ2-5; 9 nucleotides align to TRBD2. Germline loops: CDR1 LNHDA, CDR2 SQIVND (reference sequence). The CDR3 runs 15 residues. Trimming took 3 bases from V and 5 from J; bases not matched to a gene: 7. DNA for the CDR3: TGTGCCAGTAGTATTATAGCGGGAGCAGGCGAGACCCAGTACTTC. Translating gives CASSIIAGAGETQYF.

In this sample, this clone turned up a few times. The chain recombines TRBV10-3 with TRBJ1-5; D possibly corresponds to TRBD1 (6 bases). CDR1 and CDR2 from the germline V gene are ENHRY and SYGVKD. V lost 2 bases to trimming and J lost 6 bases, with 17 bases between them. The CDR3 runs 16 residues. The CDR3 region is CAISERSAGAGQPQHF. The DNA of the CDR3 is TGTGCCATCAGTGAGAGATCAGCGGGGGCAGGTCAGCCCCAGCATTTT.

CDR3 region: CASSLDQAGETQYF. The DNA of the CDR3 is TGTGCCAGCAGCTTGGATCAAGCGGGAGAGACCCAGTACTTC. The rearrangement uses TRBV11-1 and TRBJ2-5, with D possibly matching TRBD2 (6 bases). This CDR3 is 14 amino acids long. Trimming took 3 bases from V and 4 from J, leaving 12 bases between them. CDR1 and CDR2 (germline): SGHAT, FQDESV (reference sequence). Full variable domain (outside the CDR3, taken from reference TRBV11-1 and TRBJ2-5): EAEVAQSPRYKITEKSQAVAFWCDPISGHATLYWYRQILGQGPELLVQFQDESVVDDSQLPKDRFSAERLKGVDSTLKIQPAELGDSAMYLCASSLDQAGETQYFGPGTRLLVL.

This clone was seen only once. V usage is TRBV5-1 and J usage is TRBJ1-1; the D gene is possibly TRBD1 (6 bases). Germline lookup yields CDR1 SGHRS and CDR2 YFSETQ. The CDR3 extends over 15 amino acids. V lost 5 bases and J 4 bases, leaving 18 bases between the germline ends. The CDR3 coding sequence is TGCGCCAGCAGGGGGGGGGCGCGAACCGGCACTGAAGCTTTCTTT. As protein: CASRGGARTGTEAFF.

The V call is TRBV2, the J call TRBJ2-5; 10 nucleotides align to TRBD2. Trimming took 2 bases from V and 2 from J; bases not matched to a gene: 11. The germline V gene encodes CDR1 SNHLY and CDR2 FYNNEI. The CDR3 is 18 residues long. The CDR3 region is CASSEYAPGLALQETQYF. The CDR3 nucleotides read TGTGCCAGCAGTGAATACGCGCCGGGACTAGCGTTGCAAGAGACCCAGTACTTC.

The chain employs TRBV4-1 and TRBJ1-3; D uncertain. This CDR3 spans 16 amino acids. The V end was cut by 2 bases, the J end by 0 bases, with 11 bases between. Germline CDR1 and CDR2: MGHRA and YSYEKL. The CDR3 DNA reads TGCGCCAGCAGCCAACAGAACAGCTTCTCTGGAAACACCATATATTTT. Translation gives CASSQQNSFSGNTIYF.

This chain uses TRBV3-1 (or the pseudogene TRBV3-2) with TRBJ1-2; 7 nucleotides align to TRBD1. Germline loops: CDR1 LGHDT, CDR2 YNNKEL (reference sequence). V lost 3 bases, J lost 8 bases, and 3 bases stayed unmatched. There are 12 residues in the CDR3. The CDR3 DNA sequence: TGTGCCAGCAGCCAGACAGGGAGCGGCTACACCTTC. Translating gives CASSQTGSGYTF.

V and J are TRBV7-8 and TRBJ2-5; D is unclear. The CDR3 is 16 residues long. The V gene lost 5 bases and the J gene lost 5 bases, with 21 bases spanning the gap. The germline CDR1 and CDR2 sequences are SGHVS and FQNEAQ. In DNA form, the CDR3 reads TGTGCCAGCAGCCGACGTCGCACGCGAACTTCGGAGACCCAGTACTTC. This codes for CASSRRRTRTSETQYF. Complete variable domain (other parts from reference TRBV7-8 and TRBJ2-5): GAGVSQSPRYKVAKRGQDVALRCDPISGHVSLFWYQQALGQGPEFLTYFQNEAQLDKSGLPSDRFFAERPEGSVSTLKIQRTQQEDSAVYLCASSRRRTRTSETQYFGPGTRLLVL.

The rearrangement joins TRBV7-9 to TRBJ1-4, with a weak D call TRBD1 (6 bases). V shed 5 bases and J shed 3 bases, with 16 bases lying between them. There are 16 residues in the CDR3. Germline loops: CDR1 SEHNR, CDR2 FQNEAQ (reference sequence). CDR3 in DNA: TGTGCCAGCAGCGGGAGCTTACAGGGCGCTAATGAAAAACTGTTTTTT. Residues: CASSGSLQGANEKLFF.

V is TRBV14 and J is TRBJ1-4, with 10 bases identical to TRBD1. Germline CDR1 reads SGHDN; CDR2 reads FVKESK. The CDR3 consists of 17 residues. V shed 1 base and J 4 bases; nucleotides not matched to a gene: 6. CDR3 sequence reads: CASSQGDRGPFNEKLFF. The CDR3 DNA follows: TGTGCCAGCAGCCAAGGGGACAGGGGACCTTTTAATGAAAAACTGTTTTTT.

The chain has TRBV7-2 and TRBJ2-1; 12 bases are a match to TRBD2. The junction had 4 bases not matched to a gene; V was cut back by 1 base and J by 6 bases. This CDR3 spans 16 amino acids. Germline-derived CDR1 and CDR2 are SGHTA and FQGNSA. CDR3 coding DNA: TGTGCCAGCAGCTTAGGTTCGACTAGCGGGAGCAATGAGCAGTTCTTC. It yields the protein CASSLGSTSGSNEQFF.

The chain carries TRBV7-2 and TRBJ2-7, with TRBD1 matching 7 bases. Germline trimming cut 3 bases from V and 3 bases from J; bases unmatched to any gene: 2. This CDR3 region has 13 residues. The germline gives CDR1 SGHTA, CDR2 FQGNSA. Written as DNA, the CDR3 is TGTGCCAGCAGCTTCGGGACAGTCTACGAGCAGTACTTC. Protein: CASSFGTVYEQYF.

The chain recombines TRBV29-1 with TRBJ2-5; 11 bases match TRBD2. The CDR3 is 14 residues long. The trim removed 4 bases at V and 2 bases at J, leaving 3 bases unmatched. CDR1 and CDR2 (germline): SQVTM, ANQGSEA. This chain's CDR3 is CSVAGLAAQETQYF. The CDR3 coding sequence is TGCAGCGTTGCGGGACTAGCGGCGCAAGAGACCCAGTACTTC. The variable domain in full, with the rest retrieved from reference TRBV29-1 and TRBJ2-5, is SAVISQKPSRDICQRGTSLTIQCQVDSQVTMMFWYRQQPGQSLTLIATANQGSEATYESGFVIDKFPISRPNLTFSTLTVSNMSPEDSSIYLCSVAGLAAQETQYFGPGTRLLVL.

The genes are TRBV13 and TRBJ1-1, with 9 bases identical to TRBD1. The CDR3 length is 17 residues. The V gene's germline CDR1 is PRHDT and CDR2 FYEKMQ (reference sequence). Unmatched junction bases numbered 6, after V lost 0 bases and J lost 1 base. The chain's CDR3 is CASSLGTGGIGNTEAFF. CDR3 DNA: TGTGCCAGCAGCTTAGGAACAGGGGGCATTGGGAACACTGAAGCTTTCTTT.

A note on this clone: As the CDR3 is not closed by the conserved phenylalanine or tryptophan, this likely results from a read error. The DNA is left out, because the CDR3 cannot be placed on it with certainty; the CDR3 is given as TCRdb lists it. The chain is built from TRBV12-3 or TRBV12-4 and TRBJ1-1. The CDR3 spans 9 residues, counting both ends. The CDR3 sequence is CASSRGGSL.